A selection of T cell receptor beta chains follows, all from one sample in a study of beta chain features in type 1 diabetes. Some clones are missing from TCRdb's copy, which holds only in-frame ones; the method was immunoSEQ multiplex PCR. The sample yields around 340,000 clones, roughly 8% seen once. What was sequenced was central memory CD4+ T cells from blood. Receptor source: a woman aged 18-29 years in good health. The CDR3 runs from the conserved cysteine through the conserved F or W. D genes are given only for firm matches. Expanded clones are given a class, and other clones once, few, many or no size at all.

abundance	v_gene	j_gene	d_gene	len	CDR3aa	CDR3nt
-	TRBV7-9	TRBJ2-3	-	15	CASSFYSDSTDTQYF	TGTGCCAGCAGCTTTTATAGCGATAGCACAGATACGCAGTATTTT
-	TRBV6-5	TRBJ2-6	-	16	CASSSAHGSGANVLTF	TGTGCCAGCAGTTCGGCGCACGGCTCTGGGGCCAACGTCCTGACTTTC
-	TRBV7-9	TRBJ1-1	-	15	CASSLGSVQNTEAFF	TGTGCCAGCAGCTTGGGGAGCGTCCAGAACACTGAAGCTTTCTTT
few	TRBV6-6	TRBJ1-4	-	14	CASRRDTPNEKLFF	TGTGCCAGCAGGCGGGACACACCTAATGAAAAACTGTTTTTT
-	TRBV7-2	TRBJ2-1	-	13	CASSFDGYNEQFF	TGTGCCAGCAGCTTTGACGGATACAATGAGCAGTTCTTC
many	TRBV9	TRBJ2-1	TRBD1	15	CASSVLGQGNNEQFF	TGTGCCAGCAGCGTACTGGGACAGGGGAACAATGAGCAGTTCTTC
few	TRBV7-3	TRBJ2-5	TRBD2	15	CASSQSSGSQETQYF	TGTGCCAGCAGCCAGAGTAGCGGGAGTCAAGAGACCCAGTACTTC
few	TRBV28	TRBJ1-5	TRBD1	15	CAGGGGDRGNQPQHF	TGTGCCGGTGGAGGGGGCGATAGGGGCAATCAGCCCCAGCATTTT
few	TRBV7-9	TRBJ2-5	-	15	CASSPPFSSGETQYF	TGTGCCAGCAGCCCCCCGTTTAGCTCCGGGGAGACCCAGTACTTC
-	TRBV11-2	TRBJ2-7	TRBD2	15	CASSLDSGSGGEQYF	TGTGCCAGCAGCTTAGACTCGGGCAGCGGGGGCGAGCAGTACTTC
-	TRBV18	TRBJ2-7	TRBD2	15	CASSEAAGVLYEQYF	TGTGCCAGCTCAGAGGCGGCGGGAGTTCTCTACGAGCAGTACTTC
many	TRBV21-1	TRBJ1-4	-	14	CASKSGTGVEKLFF	TGTGCCAGCAAATCCGGGACAGGGGTTGAAAAACTGTTTTTT
few	TRBV11-3	TRBJ1-4	TRBD1	16	CASSPPGDSESGKLFF	TGTGCCAGCAGCCCCCCGGGGGACAGCGAATCTGGAAAACTGTTTTTT
-	TRBV28	TRBJ2-2	-	12	CASSPFGGELFF	TGTGCCAGCAGCCCGTTCGGCGGGGAGCTGTTTTTT
few	TRBV2	TRBJ2-3	-	14	CASSRTESTDTQYF	TGTGCCAGCAGTCGTACAGAGAGCACAGATACGCAGTATTTT
many	TRBV5-1	TRBJ2-5	-	14	CASSSQGREETQYF	TGCGCCAGCAGCTCCCAAGGACGAGAGGAGACCCAGTACTTC
-	TRBV7-2	TRBJ2-5	-	15	CASSLVSRRQETQYF	TGTGCCAGCAGCTTAGTCTCGCGGAGACAAGAGACCCAGTACTTC
-	TRBV29-1	TRBJ2-7	TRBD2	13	CSALSGAPYEQYF	TGCAGCGCCCTTAGCGGGGCACCCTACGAGCAGTACTTC
-	TRBV28	TRBJ2-5	-	12	CASSSAKGTQYF	TGTGCCAGCAGTTCGGCGAAGGGGACCCAGTACTTC
few	TRBV6-5	TRBJ1-1	TRBD1	15	CASSTAGTGGTEAFF	TGTGCCAGCAGCACGGCCGGGACAGGGGGCACTGAAGCTTTCTTT
-	TRBV6-5	TRBJ2-7	-	13	CASRSPTGPKVYF	TGTGCCAGCAGATCCCCGACAGGACCCAAGGTGTACTTC
-	TRBV5-1	TRBJ2-6	TRBD1	16	CASSLGQGAGANVLTF	TGCGCCAGCAGCTTGGGACAGGGGGCTGGGGCCAACGTCCTGACTTTC
-	TRBV7-2	TRBJ2-1	-	11	CASKSINEQFF	TGTGCCAGCAAGAGCATCAATGAGCAGTTCTTC
few	TRBV4-3	TRBJ2-7	-	13	CASSQDLQVGQYF	TGCGCCAGCAGCCAAGATTTACAGGTCGGGCAGTACTTC
few	TRBV9	TRBJ2-3	-	14	CASSSHQRPDTQYF	TGTGCCAGCAGCTCACACCAGCGGCCAGATACGCAGTATTTT
-	TRBV7-2	TRBJ1-4	TRBD1	14	CASNLAGGGEKLFF	TGTGCCAGCAACCTGGCAGGGGGTGGCGAAAAACTGTTTTTT
-	TRBV11-2	TRBJ2-3	-	16	CASSLGAGDVTDTQYF	TGTGCCAGCAGCTTAGGAGCAGGGGATGTCACAGATACGCAGTATTTT
-	TRBV9	TRBJ1-3	-	14	CASSEYSSGNTIYF	TGTGCCAGCAGCGAGTATTCCTCTGGAAACACCATATATTTT
few	TRBV7-9	TRBJ1-1	-	13	CASSPTANTEAFF	TGTGCCAGCAGCCCGACAGCGAACACTGAAGCTTTCTTT
many	TRBV11-2	TRBJ2-2	-	13	CASSIARTGELFF	TGTGCCAGCAGCATAGCCAGGACCGGGGAGCTGTTTTTT
few	TRBV5-1	TRBJ1-1	-	16	CASSLQGGIMNTEAFF	TGCGCCAGCAGCCTTCAGGGAGGGATCATGAACACTGAAGCTTTCTTT
few	TRBV7-7	TRBJ2-1	TRBD2	18	CASSDNVPTSGNNNEQFF	TGTGCTAGCAGCGATAATGTCCCGACTAGCGGGAATAACAATGAGCAGTTCTTC
-	TRBV27	TRBJ2-7	-	14	CASSLSAGSDEQYF	TGTGCCAGCAGTTTATCGGCAGGTTCAGACGAGCAGTACTTC
-	TRBV10-3	TRBJ2-5	-	12	CAISDSSETQYF	TGTGCCATCAGTGATTCGAGCGAGACCCAGTACTTC
few	TRBV27	TRBJ2-2	TRBD2	18	CASNPGFSGRTFTGELFF	TGTGCCAGCAACCCCGGTTTTAGCGGGAGGACATTCACCGGGGAGCTGTTTTTT
-	TRBV7-8	TRBJ2-2	TRBD2	19	CASSRSTAGSGRNTGELFF	TGTGCCAGCAGCCGATCGACGGCGGGTAGCGGGAGGAACACCGGGGAGCTGTTTTTT
-	TRBV9	TRBJ2-5	-	13	CASSVDSGETQYF	TGTGCCAGCAGCGTAGACAGTGGGGAGACCCAGTACTTC
-	TRBV7-9	TRBJ2-1	-	14	CASSLVGGFDEQFF	TGTGCCAGCAGCTTAGTTGGGGGGTTCGATGAGCAGTTCTTC
few	TRBV7-9	TRBJ2-7	TRBD2	14	CASSQSGSSYEQYF	TGTGCCAGCAGCCAAAGCGGGAGTTCCTACGAGCAGTACTTC
many	TRBV7-2	TRBJ2-2	-	16	CASSLDVRPNTGELFF	TGTGCCAGCAGCTTAGATGTCAGGCCGAACACCGGGGAGCTGTTTTTT
few	TRBV5-1	TRBJ2-5	TRBD1	14	CASSPGQAKDTQYF	TGCGCCAGCAGCCCGGGACAGGCAAAAGACACCCAGTACTTC
few	TRBV7-2	TRBJ2-7	-	12	CASSPSNYEQYF	TGTGCCAGCAGCCCTAGCAACTACGAGCAGTACTTC